The T cell receptor (beta chain) under discussion was sequenced for a study of a mutant IDH1 vaccine in newly diagnosed glioma. Study in general: The initiation of vaccination occurred 4-6 weeks after radiotherapy alone, or with temozolomide cycles.

Germline CDR1 and CDR2: LNHDA and SQIVND (reference sequence). V shed 6 bases and J 3 bases; nucleotides not matched to a gene: 5. This CDR3 is built from 15 residues. About this clone itself: Antigen specificity is unknown.

Repertoires were generated with immunoSEQ multiplex PCR, while TCRdb's copy carries only in-frame clones and drops some. The sample holds tens of thousands of clones, approximately 81% seen once. Time point given: week 35, safety follow-up. Vaccination comprised doses that each held 300 ug of mutant IDH1 20-mer peptide, plus topical imiquimod. The sequences come from PBMCs, collected from a glioma patient whose treatment included an IDH1 peptide vaccine. The source of this sequence is a woman aged 18-29 years with glioma. The rearrangement uses TRBV19 and TRBJ1-4; TRBD1 matches 9 bases. The CDR3 is CASRHRGLSNEKLFF. CDR3 nucleotide sequence: TGTGCCAGTAGGCACAGGGGGCTGTCTAATGAAAAACTGTTTTTT.